The T cell receptor (beta chain) under discussion was sequenced for a study of cytomegalovirus exposure and HLA in healthy donors. Study-wide points: First-cohort TCR clusters were later found to tend to co-occur in the roughly 130 validation repertoires. TCR beta chains numbering 164 were designated cytomegalovirus-associated.

The CDR3 has 15 residues. V lost 9 bases, J lost 4 bases, and 21 bases lay in between. The germline V gene encodes CDR1 WNHNN and CDR2 SYGVQD (reference sequence). Clones were sequenced by immunoSEQ multiplex PCR, and TCRdb holds only the in-frame ones, with some missing. Altogether about 67,000 clones are present, 94% being singletons, with the ten largest covering 0.5% to 0.65%. From the roughly 120-subject validation cohort, which was separate from the approximately 720-subject first cohort, the donors were drawn. In the case of this clone: Its target is unknown.

Sequenced sample: PBMCs. The chain links TRBV10-1 to TRBJ2-5, with a weak D call TRBD2 (7 bases). The TCR was taken from a woman under 30 in good health and CMV-seronegative. The CDR3 reads CARTTLGGAGETQYF. CDR3 coding DNA: TGCGCCAGAACAACCCTTGGGGGGGCCGGAGAGACCCAGTACTTC.